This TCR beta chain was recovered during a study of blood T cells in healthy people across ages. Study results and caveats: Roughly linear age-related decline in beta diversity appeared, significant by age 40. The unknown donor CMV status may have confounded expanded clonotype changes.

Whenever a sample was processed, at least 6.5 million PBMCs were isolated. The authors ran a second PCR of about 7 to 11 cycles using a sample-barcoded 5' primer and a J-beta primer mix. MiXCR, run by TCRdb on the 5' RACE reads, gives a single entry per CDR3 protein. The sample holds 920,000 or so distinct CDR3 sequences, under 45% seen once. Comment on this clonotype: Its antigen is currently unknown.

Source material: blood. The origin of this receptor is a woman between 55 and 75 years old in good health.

DNA of the CDR3: TGTGCCAGCAGCCCCACGAAAACTATAGATACGCAGTATTTT. Translated: CASSPTKTIDTQYF. The chain has TRBV3-1 and TRBJ2-3; D is unresolved. Germline V lookup: CDR1 LGHDT, CDR2 YNNKEL (reference sequence). V gave up 4 bases and J gave up 5 bases, with 13 bases separating them. The CDR3 is 14 amino acids.